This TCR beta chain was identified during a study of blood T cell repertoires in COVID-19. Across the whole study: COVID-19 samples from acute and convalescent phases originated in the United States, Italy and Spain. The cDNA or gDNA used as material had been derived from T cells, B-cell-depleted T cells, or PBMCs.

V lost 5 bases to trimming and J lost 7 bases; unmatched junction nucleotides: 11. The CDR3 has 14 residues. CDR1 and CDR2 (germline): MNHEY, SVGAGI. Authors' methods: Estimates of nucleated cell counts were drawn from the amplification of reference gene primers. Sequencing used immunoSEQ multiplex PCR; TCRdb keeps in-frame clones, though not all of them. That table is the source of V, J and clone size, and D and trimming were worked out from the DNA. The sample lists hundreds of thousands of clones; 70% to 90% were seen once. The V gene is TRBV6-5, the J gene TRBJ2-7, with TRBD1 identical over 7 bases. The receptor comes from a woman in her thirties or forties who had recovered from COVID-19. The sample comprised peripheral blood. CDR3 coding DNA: TGTGCCAGCAGTATTCCGACAGGGACGAGGGAGCAGTACTTC. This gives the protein CASSIPTGTREQYF.